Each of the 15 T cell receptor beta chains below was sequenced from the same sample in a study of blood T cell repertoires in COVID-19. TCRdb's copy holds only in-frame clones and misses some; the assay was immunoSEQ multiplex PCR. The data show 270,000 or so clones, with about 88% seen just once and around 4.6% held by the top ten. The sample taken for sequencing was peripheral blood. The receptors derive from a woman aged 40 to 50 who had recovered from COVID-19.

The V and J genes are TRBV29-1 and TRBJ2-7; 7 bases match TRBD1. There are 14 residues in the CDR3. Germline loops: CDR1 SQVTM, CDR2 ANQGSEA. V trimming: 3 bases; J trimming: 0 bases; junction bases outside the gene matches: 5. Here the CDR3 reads CSVEKGADSYEQYV. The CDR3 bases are TGCAGCGTTGAGAAGGGGGCGGACTCCTACGAGCAGTACGTC.

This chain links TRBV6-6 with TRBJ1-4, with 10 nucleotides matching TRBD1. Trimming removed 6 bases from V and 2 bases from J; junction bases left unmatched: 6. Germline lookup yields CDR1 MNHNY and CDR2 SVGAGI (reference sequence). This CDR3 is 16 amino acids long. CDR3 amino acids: CASRRTGGVTNEKLFF. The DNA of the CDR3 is TGTGCCAGCAGGCGGACAGGGGGGGTTACTAATGAAAAACTGTTTTTT.

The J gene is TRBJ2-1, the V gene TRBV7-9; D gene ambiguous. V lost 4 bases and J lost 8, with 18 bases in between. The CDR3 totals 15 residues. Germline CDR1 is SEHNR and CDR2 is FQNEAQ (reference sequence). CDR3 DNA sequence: TGTGCCAGCAGCTCCCCCTCGCTTGGCAACGATGAGCAGTTCTTC. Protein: CASSSPSLGNDEQFF. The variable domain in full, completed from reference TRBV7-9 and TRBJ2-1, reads DTGVSQNPRHKITKRGQNVTFRCDPISEHNRLYWYRQTLGQGPEFLTYFQNEAQLEKSRLLSDRFSAERPKGSFSTLEIQRTEQGDSAMYLCASSSPSLGNDEQFFGPGTRLTVL.

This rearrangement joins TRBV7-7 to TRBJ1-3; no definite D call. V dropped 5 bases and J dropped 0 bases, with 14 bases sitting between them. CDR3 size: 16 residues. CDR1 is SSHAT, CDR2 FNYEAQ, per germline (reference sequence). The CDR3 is CASSPHRPGSGNTIYF. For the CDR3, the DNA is TGTGCCAGCAGCCCCCACCGGCCGGGCTCTGGAAACACCATATATTTT. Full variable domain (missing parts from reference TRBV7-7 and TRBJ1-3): GAGVSQSPRYKVTKRGQDVTLRCDPISSHATLYWYQQALGQGPEFLTYFNYEAQPDKSGLPSDRFSAERPEGSISTLTIQRTEQRDSAMYRCASSPHRPGSGNTIYFGEGSWLTVV.

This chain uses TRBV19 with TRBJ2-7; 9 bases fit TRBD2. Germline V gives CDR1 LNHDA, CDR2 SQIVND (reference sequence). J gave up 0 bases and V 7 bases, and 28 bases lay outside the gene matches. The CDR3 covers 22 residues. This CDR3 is CASTISGRAVKLAGVSSYEQYV. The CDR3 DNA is TGTGCCAGTACCATCAGTGGCAGGGCGGTTAAATTAGCGGGAGTGAGCTCCTACGAGCAGTACGTC.

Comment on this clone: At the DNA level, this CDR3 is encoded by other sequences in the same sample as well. The DNA of the CDR3 is TGTGCCAGTAGTATCCAGGGAGGATCACCCCTCCACTTT. Protein sequence: CASSIQGGSPLHF. V is TRBV19 and J is TRBJ1-6, with D perhaps TRBD1 (5 bases). Trimming left V 3 bases short and J 10 bases short, with 10 bases between. This CDR3 contains 13 residues. CDR1 and CDR2 (germline): LNHDA, SQIVND (reference sequence).

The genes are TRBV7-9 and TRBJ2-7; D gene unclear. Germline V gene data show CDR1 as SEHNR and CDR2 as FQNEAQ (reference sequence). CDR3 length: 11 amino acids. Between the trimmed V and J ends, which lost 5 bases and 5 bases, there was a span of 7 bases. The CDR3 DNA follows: TGTGCCAGCAGCGCCCGGGACGAGCAGTACTTC. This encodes CASSARDEQYF.

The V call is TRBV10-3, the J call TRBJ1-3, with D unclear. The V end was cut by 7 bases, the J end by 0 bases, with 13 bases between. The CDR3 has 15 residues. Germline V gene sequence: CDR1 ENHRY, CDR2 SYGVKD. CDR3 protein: CAIKGDGDSGNTIYF. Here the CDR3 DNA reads TGTGCCATCAAAGGTGACGGAGACTCTGGAAACACCATATATTTT.

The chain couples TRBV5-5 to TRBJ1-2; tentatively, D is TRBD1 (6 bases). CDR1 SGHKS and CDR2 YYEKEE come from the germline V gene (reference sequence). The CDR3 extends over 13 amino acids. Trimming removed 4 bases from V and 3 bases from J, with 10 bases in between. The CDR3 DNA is TGTGCCAGCAGCAATGAGGGGGACTATGGCTACACCTTC. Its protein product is CASSNEGDYGYTF.

The DNA for the CDR3 is TGTGCCAGCAGCCAGCGGGTCGGAGGGGAACAGCATTTT. It translates to CASSQRVGGEQHF. This chain joins TRBV7-9 and TRBJ1-5; D is perhaps TRBD1 (5 bases). Deletions cut 5 bases from V and 13 bases from J, with 18 bases between. Germline CDR1 reads SEHNR; CDR2 reads FQNEAQ (reference sequence). This CDR3 comprises 13 residues.

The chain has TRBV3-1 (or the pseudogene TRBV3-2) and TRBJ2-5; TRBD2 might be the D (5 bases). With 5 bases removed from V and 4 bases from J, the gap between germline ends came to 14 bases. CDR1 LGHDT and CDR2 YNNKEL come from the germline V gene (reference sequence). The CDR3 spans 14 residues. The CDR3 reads CASSGMRVAETQYF. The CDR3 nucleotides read TGTGCCAGCAGCGGGATGAGGGTAGCAGAGACCCAGTACTTC.

The CDR3 bases are TGTGCCAGCAGCTTGGGTTCTAGCGGGAATTACAATGAGCAGTTCTTC. Translated, it gives CASSLGSSGNYNEQFF. The V call is TRBV5-4, the J call TRBJ2-1; TRBD2 matches 9 bases. From germline, CDR1 is SGHNT and CDR2 YYREEE (reference sequence). The V segment lost 0 bases and the J segment 4 bases; nucleotides outside the gene matches: 5. The length of the CDR3 is 16 residues. Drawing the rest from reference TRBV5-4 and TRBJ2-1, the complete variable domain is ETGVTQSPTHLIKTRGQQVTLRCSSQSGHNTVSWYQQALGQGPQFIFQYYREEENGRGNFPPRFSGLQFPNYSSELNVNALELDDSALYLCASSLGSSGNYNEQFFGPGTRLTVL.

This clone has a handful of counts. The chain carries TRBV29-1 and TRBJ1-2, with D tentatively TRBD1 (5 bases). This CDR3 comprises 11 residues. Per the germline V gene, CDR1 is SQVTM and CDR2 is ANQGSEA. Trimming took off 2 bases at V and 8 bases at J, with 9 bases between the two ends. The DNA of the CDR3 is TGCAGCGTTGAATCCAGGGTAGGCTACACCTTC. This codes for CSVESRVGYTF.

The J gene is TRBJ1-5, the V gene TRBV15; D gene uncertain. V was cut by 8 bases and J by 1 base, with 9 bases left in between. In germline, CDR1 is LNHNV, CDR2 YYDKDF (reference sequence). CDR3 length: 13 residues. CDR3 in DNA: TGTGCCACCGACTCTGGCAGCAATCAGCCCCAGCATTTT. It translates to CATDSGSNQPQHF.

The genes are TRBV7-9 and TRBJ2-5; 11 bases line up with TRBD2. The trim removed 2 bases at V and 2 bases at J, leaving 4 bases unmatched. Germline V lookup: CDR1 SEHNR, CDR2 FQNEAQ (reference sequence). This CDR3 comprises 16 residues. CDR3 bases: TGTGCCAGCAGCTTACTAACTAGCGGGAGTCAAGAGACCCAGTACTTC. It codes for CASSLLTSGSQETQYF.